The entry below describes one T cell receptor (beta chain). Its antigen is still unknown. Nothing much larger sits one base from this clone, and base qualities are not available. This entry is derived from a study of OX40 agonist ivuxolimab in advanced cancers. About the investigation overall: Ivuxolimab, which targeted the costimulatory receptor OX40 (CD134), was an agonistic, fully human IgG2 monoclonal antibody. The paper reports the monotherapy dose-escalation portion (N ≈ 50 patients) of the phase I ivuxolimab trial. Intravenous ivuxolimab was administered to patients every 2 weeks at six dose levels: 0.01, 0.1, 0.3, 1.5, 3 and 10 mg/kg. The dose-escalation cohort was almost 85% male with a mean age of roughly 60 years, ranging from roughly 20 to 80. Peripheral TCRbeta sequencing aimed to test whether ivuxolimab altered TCR sequence diversity and caused clonal T-cell expansion. Partial responses occurred in three dose-escalation patients: two with cutaneous melanoma and one with hepatocellular carcinoma. Among the approximately 50 dose-escalation patients, around 19 had hepatocellular carcinoma, roughly 15 melanoma, 9 renal cell carcinoma and 9 head and neck cancer. Patients were allowed to have had prior anti-PD-1, anti-PD-L1 or anti-CTLA-4 therapy, and 40% to 45% of the dose-escalation patients had been treated with checkpoint inhibitors.

The trial excluded patients who had a history of autoimmune disease or who were on systemic immunosuppression. Peripheral blood for TCR sequencing was drawn from every dose cohort at baseline, at cycle 4 day 1 and at cycle 7 day 1. The samples were drawn from a first-in-human, open-label, multicenter phase I dose-escalation trial of ivuxolimab. The trial enrolled adults with locally advanced or metastatic head and neck squamous cell, hepatocellular, melanoma or renal cell carcinoma. Before TCR sequencing, CD4+ T cells and CD8+ T cells from peripheral blood were sorted into separate populations. Genomic DNA was isolated from the sorted cells so that the TCRbeta CDR3 region could be sequenced. TCRbeta CDR3 regions were sequenced using the immunoSEQ Assay. TCRdb retrieved this table from immuneACCESS and kept in-frame rearrangements only. Not all clones are present; in checked studies, unresolved V genes account for under half, and no reason is known for the remainder. The sample table shows 80,000 or so clones, and 89% are seen once. The biggest ten clones account for over 0.15% of the sample.

Cut back by 4 bases and 3 bases, the V and J ends lie 18 bases apart. CDR1 and CDR2 were assigned from the germline V gene as MDHEN and SYDVKM. The CDR3 has 17 amino acids, counting the end cysteine and phenylalanine. The DNA shown is the 51-base CDR3, in frame from base 1. The paper as a whole reports these results and caveats: On average, CD8+ T cells showed more expanded clones than CD4+ T cells after ivuxolimab. The antigen specificity of the peripheral T cells that underwent clonal expansion was not determined. Low levels of normalized T-cell clonal expansion were also seen in some patients who did not respond. In the 0.1-3.0 mg/kg groups, partial responders were among the patients with the lowest normalized peripheral clonal expansion, particularly in CD8+ T cells. At doses of 0.1 to 3.0 mg/kg, clonal expansion of both CD4+ and CD8+ T cells in blood was seen between baseline and week 6.

Rearrangement joined TRBV28 to TRBJ2-2, and the D gene may be TRBD2, 6 bases matching. The clonotype originates from an adult with an advanced solid tumor such as melanoma, head and neck, liver or kidney cancer. The sample in question was CD4+ or CD8+ T cells sorted from blood, obtained in a trial of the OX40 agonist ivuxolimab. The CDR3 region: CASSYTLGGGDTGELFF. At the DNA level, the sequence is TGTGCCAGCAGTTATACCCTTGGGGGAGGCGACACCGGGGAGCTGTTTTTT.